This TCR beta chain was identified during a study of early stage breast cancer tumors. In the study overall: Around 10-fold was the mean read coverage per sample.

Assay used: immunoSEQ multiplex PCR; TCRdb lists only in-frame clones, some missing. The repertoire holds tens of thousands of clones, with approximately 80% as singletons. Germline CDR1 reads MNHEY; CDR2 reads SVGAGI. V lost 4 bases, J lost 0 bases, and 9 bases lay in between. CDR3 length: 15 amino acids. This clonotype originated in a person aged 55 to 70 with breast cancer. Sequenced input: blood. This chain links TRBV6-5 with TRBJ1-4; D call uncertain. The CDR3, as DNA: TGTGCCAGCAGTTCTACGACATCAACTAATGAAAAACTGTTTTTT. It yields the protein CASSSTTSTNEKLFF.